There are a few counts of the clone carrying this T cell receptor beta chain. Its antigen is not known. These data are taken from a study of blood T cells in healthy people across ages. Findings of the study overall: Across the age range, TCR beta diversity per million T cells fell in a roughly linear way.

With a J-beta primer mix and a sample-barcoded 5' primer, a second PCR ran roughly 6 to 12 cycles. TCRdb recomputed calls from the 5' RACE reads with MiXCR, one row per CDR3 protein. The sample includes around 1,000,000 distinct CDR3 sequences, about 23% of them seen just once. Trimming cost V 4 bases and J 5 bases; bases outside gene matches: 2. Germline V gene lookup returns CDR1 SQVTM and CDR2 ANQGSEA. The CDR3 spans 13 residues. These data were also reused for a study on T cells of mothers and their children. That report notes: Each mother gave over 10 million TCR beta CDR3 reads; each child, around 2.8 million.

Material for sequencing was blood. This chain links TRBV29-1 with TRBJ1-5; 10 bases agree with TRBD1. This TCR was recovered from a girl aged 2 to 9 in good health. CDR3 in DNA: TGCAGCGTTGCTGGACAGGGGGATCAGCCCCAGCATTTT. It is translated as CSVAGQGDQPQHF.